These T cell receptor beta chains were read from a single sample in a study of response to subunit inactivated influenza vaccine. TCRdb processed the RT-PCR reads anew with MiXCR; each CDR3 protein has one entry. The sample records about 700,000 distinct CDR3 sequences, around a sixth being singletons. The source was PBMCs from blood, collected 11 to 12 days after vaccination. The receptors come from a man between 45 and 60 years old who received an inactivated influenza vaccine. Each CDR3 is given with its conserved first and last residue. The D gene is left open where the match is weak. Only part of the rows carry a size: once, few, many, or a class if the clone is expanded.

clone size: few; V gene: TRBV4-2; J gene: TRBJ2-2; D gene: .; CDR3 protein: CASSQPGASTGELFF; CDR3 DNA: TGTGCCAGCAGCCAACCGGGCGCAAGTACCGGGGAGCTGTTTTTT
clone size: few; V gene: TRBV7-2; J gene: TRBJ2-3; D gene: TRBD1; CDR3 protein: CASSSDRFRTDTQYF; CDR3 DNA: TGTGCCAGCAGCTCGGACAGGTTTCGAACAGATACGCAGTATTTT
clone size: .; V gene: TRBV14; J gene: TRBJ2-1; D gene: TRBD2; CDR3 protein: CASSLMGLAGGKQFF; CDR3 DNA: TGTGCCAGCAGCCTGATGGGACTAGCGGGCGGAAAGCAGTTCTTC
clone size: .; V gene: TRBV28; J gene: TRBJ2-1; D gene: .; CDR3 protein: CASSLGPVNEQFF; CDR3 DNA: TGTGCCAGCAGTTTGGGACCCGTCAATGAGCAGTTCTTC
clone size: .; V gene: TRBV7-2; J gene: TRBJ1-4; D gene: .; CDR3 protein: CASSFYEKLFF; CDR3 DNA: TGTGCCAGCAGCTTTTATGAAAAACTGTTTTTT
clone size: .; V gene: TRBV6-2/TRBV6-3; J gene: TRBJ2-2; D gene: TRBD2; CDR3 protein: CASRVEREYVGELFF; CDR3 DNA: TGTGCCAGCCGCGTCGAGCGGGAGTATGTCGGGGAGCTGTTTTTT
clone size: many; V gene: TRBV5-1; J gene: TRBJ2-3; D gene: .; CDR3 protein: CASSLADQSRTDTQYF; CDR3 DNA: TGCGCCAGCAGCTTGGCGGACCAAAGCCGCACAGATACGCAGTATTTT
clone size: .; V gene: TRBV10-2; J gene: TRBJ2-2; D gene: TRBD2; CDR3 protein: CASLAGGFNTGELFF; CDR3 DNA: TGCGCCAGCCTAGCGGGGGGGTTTAACACCGGGGAGCTGTTTTTT
clone size: .; V gene: TRBV28; J gene: TRBJ1-2; D gene: .; CDR3 protein: CASSLNDINYGYTF; CDR3 DNA: TGTGCCAGCAGTTTAAATGACATTAACTATGGCTACACCTTC
clone size: .; V gene: TRBV16; J gene: TRBJ2-7; D gene: TRBD1; CDR3 protein: CASSLQTGATYEQYF; CDR3 DNA: TGTGCCAGCAGCTTGCAGACAGGGGCGACCTACGAGCAGTACTTC
clone size: few; V gene: TRBV6-5; J gene: TRBJ2-2; D gene: .; CDR3 protein: CASSWEERTGELFF; CDR3 DNA: TGTGCCAGCAGTTGGGAGGAGAGGACCGGGGAGCTGTTTTTT
clone size: .; V gene: TRBV6-5; J gene: TRBJ2-2; D gene: .; CDR3 protein: CASTVTGTNTGELFF; CDR3 DNA: TGTGCCAGCACAGTTACGGGGACTAACACCGGGGAGCTGTTTTTT
clone size: .; V gene: TRBV27; J gene: TRBJ2-1; D gene: .; CDR3 protein: CASSLRTGLKLGEQFF; CDR3 DNA: TGTGCCAGCAGTTTACGTACAGGGCTAAAGTTAGGTGAGCAGTTCTTC
clone size: .; V gene: TRBV7-2; J gene: TRBJ2-5; D gene: .; CDR3 protein: CASSKDTGGRTQYF; CDR3 DNA: TGTGCCAGCAGCAAGGACACGGGCGGGCGGACCCAGTACTTC
clone size: .; V gene: TRBV18; J gene: TRBJ2-6; D gene: .; CDR3 protein: CASSARVSTAGANVLTF; CDR3 DNA: TGTGCCAGCTCTGCCAGGGTCTCTACCGCTGGGGCCAACGTCCTGACTTTC
clone size: once; V gene: TRBV6-1; J gene: TRBJ2-7; D gene: .; CDR3 protein: CASGDWGFRDEQYF; CDR3 DNA: TGTGCCAGCGGCGATTGGGGGTTTCGAGACGAGCAGTACTTC
clone size: .; V gene: TRBV6-2/TRBV6-3; J gene: TRBJ1-5; D gene: .; CDR3 protein: CASSPVSSNQPQHF; CDR3 DNA: TGTGCCAGCAGCCCTGTTAGCAGCAATCAGCCCCAGCATTTT
clone size: few; V gene: TRBV6-2/TRBV6-3; J gene: TRBJ2-2; D gene: TRBD1; CDR3 protein: CASSAAGTGGRELFF; CDR3 DNA: TGTGCCAGCAGTGCCGCCGGGACAGGGGGCCGGGAGCTGTTTTTT
clone size: few; V gene: TRBV2; J gene: TRBJ2-3; D gene: TRBD1; CDR3 protein: CASKLDRASSTDTQYF; CDR3 DNA: TGTGCCAGCAAATTGGACAGGGCCTCTAGCACAGATACGCAGTATTTT
clone size: .; V gene: TRBV6-2/TRBV6-3; J gene: TRBJ2-1; D gene: TRBD2; CDR3 protein: CASSYPSGGGSYNEQFF; CDR3 DNA: TGTGCCAGCAGTTACCCTAGCGGGGGGGGCTCCTACAATGAGCAGTTCTTC
clone size: .; V gene: TRBV6-1; J gene: TRBJ1-1; D gene: TRBD1; CDR3 protein: CASSEHGTGNTEAFF; CDR3 DNA: TGTGCCAGCAGTGAACACGGGACAGGGAACACTGAAGCTTTCTTT
clone size: .; V gene: TRBV3-1; J gene: TRBJ2-3; D gene: TRBD1; CDR3 protein: CASSEGLGQNTGDTQYF; CDR3 DNA: TGTGCCAGCAGCGAAGGTCTGGGACAGAACACGGGAGATACGCAGTATTTT
clone size: few; V gene: TRBV18; J gene: TRBJ2-1; D gene: .; CDR3 protein: CASSPRLSEQFF; CDR3 DNA: TGTGCCAGCTCACCACGACTCAGTGAGCAGTTCTTC
clone size: .; V gene: TRBV3-1; J gene: TRBJ1-1; D gene: .; CDR3 protein: CASSQDLWGTEAFF; CDR3 DNA: TGTGCCAGCAGCCAAGATCTTTGGGGCACTGAAGCTTTCTTT
clone size: few; V gene: TRBV7-2; J gene: TRBJ2-2; D gene: TRBD1; CDR3 protein: CASSRDRAAGELFF; CDR3 DNA: TGTGCCAGCAGCCGGGACAGGGCGGCCGGGGAGCTGTTTTTT
clone size: few; V gene: TRBV5-6; J gene: TRBJ2-7; D gene: .; CDR3 protein: CASSQPRGAAYEQYF; CDR3 DNA: TGTGCCAGCAGCCAACCCCGGGGCGCGGCCTACGAGCAGTACTTC
clone size: .; V gene: TRBV4-3; J gene: TRBJ2-3; D gene: .; CDR3 protein: CASSQDYTGPIVRYF; CDR3 DNA: TGCGCCAGCAGCCAAGACTATACTGGCCCGATCGTGCGGTATTTT
clone size: .; V gene: TRBV6-5; J gene: TRBJ1-2; D gene: .; CDR3 protein: CASSSPNYGYTF; CDR3 DNA: TGTGCCAGTTCATCCCCTAACTATGGCTACACCTTC
clone size: few; V gene: TRBV6-2/TRBV6-3; J gene: TRBJ2-6; D gene: .; CDR3 protein: CASCHSGANVLTF; CDR3 DNA: TGTGCCAGCTGCCACTCTGGGGCCAACGTCCTGACTTTC
clone size: few; V gene: TRBV12-3/TRBV12-4; J gene: TRBJ1-5; D gene: TRBD1; CDR3 protein: CASRTGTGDNQPQHF; CDR3 DNA: TGTGCCAGCAGGACCGGGACAGGGGACAATCAGCCCCAGCATTTT
clone size: few; V gene: TRBV7-6; J gene: TRBJ2-3; D gene: .; CDR3 protein: CASSLGQGFRADTQYF; CDR3 DNA: TGTGCCAGCAGCTTAGGGCAGGGATTCAGGGCAGATACGCAGTATTTT
clone size: few; V gene: TRBV20-1; J gene: TRBJ1-5; D gene: TRBD1; CDR3 protein: CSASRTGLNNQPQHF; CDR3 DNA: TGCAGTGCTTCTCGGACAGGGTTGAATAATCAGCCCCAGCATTTT
clone size: .; V gene: TRBV7-2; J gene: TRBJ2-5; D gene: .; CDR3 protein: CASSLSSGEYETQYF; CDR3 DNA: TGTGCCAGCAGCCTCTCCTCGGGGGAGTATGAGACCCAGTACTTC
clone size: .; V gene: TRBV9; J gene: TRBJ1-1; D gene: .; CDR3 protein: CASSVGPSAMNTEAFF; CDR3 DNA: TGTGCCAGCAGCGTAGGCCCAAGCGCTATGAACACTGAAGCTTTCTTT
clone size: .; V gene: TRBV3-1; J gene: TRBJ1-5; D gene: .; CDR3 protein: CASSQTAYSNQPQHF; CDR3 DNA: TGTGCCAGCAGCCAAACGGCATATAGCAATCAGCCCCAGCATTTT
clone size: many; V gene: TRBV19; J gene: TRBJ2-1; D gene: TRBD1; CDR3 protein: CASSRPGGDEQFF; CDR3 DNA: TGTGCCAGTAGTCGGCCAGGGGGCGATGAGCAGTTCTTC
clone size: .; V gene: TRBV30; J gene: TRBJ1-6; D gene: .; CDR3 protein: CAFTGIGGGNSPLHF; CDR3 DNA: TGTGCCTTTACAGGGATCGGTGGGGGTAATTCACCCCTCCACTTT
clone size: many; V gene: TRBV19; J gene: TRBJ2-3; D gene: .; CDR3 protein: CASSRSSGTDTQYF; CDR3 DNA: TGTGCCAGTAGTCGGTCTAGCGGCACAGATACGCAGTATTTT
clone size: .; V gene: TRBV20-1; J gene: TRBJ1-2; D gene: TRBD1; CDR3 protein: CSARKRGLTGYTF; CDR3 DNA: TGCAGTGCTAGAAAGAGGGGGCTGACTGGCTACACCTTC
clone size: .; V gene: TRBV28; J gene: TRBJ2-7; D gene: .; CDR3 protein: CAGAGRTYEQYF; CDR3 DNA: TGTGCCGGGGCAGGGAGGACCTACGAGCAGTACTTC
clone size: few; V gene: TRBV18; J gene: TRBJ1-2; D gene: TRBD1; CDR3 protein: CASSPGQGARPNYGYTF; CDR3 DNA: TGTGCCAGCTCACCAGGCCAGGGGGCGCGACCTAACTATGGCTACACCTTC
clone size: few; V gene: TRBV12-3/TRBV12-4; J gene: TRBJ2-7; D gene: TRBD2; CDR3 protein: CASRPAAGGSYEQYF; CDR3 DNA: TGTGCCAGCAGACCCGCGGCGGGAGGCTCCTACGAGCAGTACTTC